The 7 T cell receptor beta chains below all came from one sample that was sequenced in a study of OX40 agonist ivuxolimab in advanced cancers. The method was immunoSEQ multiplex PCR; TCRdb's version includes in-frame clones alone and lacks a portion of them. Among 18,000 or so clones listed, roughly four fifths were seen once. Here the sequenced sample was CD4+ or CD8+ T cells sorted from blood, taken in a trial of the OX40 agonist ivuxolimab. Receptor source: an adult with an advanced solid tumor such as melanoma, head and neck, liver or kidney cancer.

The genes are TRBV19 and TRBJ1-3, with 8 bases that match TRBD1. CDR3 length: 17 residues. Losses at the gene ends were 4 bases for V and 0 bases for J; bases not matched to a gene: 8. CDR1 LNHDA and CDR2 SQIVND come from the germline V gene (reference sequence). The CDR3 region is CASSTRQGTSSGNTIYF. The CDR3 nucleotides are TGTGCCAGTAGTACCAGACAGGGGACTAGCTCTGGAAACACCATATATTTT.

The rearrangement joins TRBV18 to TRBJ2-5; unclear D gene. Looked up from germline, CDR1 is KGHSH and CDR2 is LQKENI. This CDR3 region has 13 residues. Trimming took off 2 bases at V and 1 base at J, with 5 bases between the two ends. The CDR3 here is CASSPNFQETQYF. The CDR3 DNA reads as TGTGCCAGCTCACCAAACTTCCAAGAGACCCAGTACTTC.

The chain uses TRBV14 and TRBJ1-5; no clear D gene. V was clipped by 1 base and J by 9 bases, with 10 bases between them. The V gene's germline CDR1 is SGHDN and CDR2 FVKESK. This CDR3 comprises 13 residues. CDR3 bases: TGTGCCAGCAGCCAAGTCGTTGGTGGGCCCCAGCATTTT. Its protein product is CASSQVVGGPQHF.

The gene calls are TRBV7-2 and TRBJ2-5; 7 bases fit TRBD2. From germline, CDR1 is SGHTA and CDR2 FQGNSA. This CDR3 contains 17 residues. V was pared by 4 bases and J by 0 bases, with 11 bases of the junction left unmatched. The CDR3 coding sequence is TGTGCCAGCAGCTCCGCGTTGGGGCGGGGGAACCAAGAGACCCAGTACTTC. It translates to CASSSALGRGNQETQYF. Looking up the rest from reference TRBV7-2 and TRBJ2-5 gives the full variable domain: GAGVSQSPSNKVTEKGKDVELRCDPISGHTALYWYRQSLGQGLEFLIYFQGNSAPDKSGLPSDRFSAERTGGSVSTLTIQRTQQEDSAVYLCASSSALGRGNQETQYFGPGTRLLVL.

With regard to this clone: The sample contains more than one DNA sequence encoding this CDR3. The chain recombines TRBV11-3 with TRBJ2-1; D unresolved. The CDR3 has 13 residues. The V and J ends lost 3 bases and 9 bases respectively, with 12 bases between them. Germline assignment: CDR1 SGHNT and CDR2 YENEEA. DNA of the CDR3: TGTGCCAGCAGCTTTTTTCACCCGGGTGAGCAGTTCTTC. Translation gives CASSFFHPGEQFF.

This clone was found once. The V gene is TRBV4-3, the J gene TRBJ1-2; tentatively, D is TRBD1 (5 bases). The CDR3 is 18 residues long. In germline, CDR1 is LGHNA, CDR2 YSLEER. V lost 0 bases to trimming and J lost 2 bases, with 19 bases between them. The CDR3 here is CASSQEGGVGRENYGYTF. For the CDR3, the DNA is TGCGCCAGCAGCCAAGAAGGAGGAGTCGGCAGGGAGAACTATGGCTACACCTTC.

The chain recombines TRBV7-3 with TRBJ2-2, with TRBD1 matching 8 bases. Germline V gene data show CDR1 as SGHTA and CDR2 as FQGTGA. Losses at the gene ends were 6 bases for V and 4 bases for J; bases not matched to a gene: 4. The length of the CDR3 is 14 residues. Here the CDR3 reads CASRLDRGTGELFF. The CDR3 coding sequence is TGTGCCAGCAGATTAGACAGGGGCACCGGGGAGCTGTTTTTT.